This T cell receptor (beta chain) was captured in a study of T cell repertoires in ileal Crohn's disease. Looking at the study overall: Median disease duration was roughly 8.4 years; roughly 35% smoked at surgery. Every patient was operated on for stricturing (about 60%) or penetrating (approximately 40%) complications. Study-level findings and limits: Within the first postoperative year, endoscopy came at median approximately 6.7 months.

The sample's time point: neoterminal ileum biopsy at postoperative endoscopy, about 6 months after surgery. Here immunoSEQ multiplex PCR was the method, and the copy in TCRdb shows in-frame clones only, minus some. This sample carries 8,000 to 10,000 clones, around 80% of them seen once, and the ten largest clones take roughly 18%. Trimming cost V 3 bases and J 0 bases; bases outside gene matches: 6. CDR3 length: 18 residues. Germline V gene data show CDR1 as ENHRY and CDR2 as SYGVKD. About this clone: As yet, its antigen is unknown.

Specimen: ileal tissue. The origin of this receptor is an adult with Crohn's disease. The chain employs TRBV10-3 and TRBJ2-7; TRBD2 aligns across 15 bases. The CDR3 is CAISDPGTSGGSSYEQYF. In DNA form, the CDR3 reads TGTGCCATCAGTGATCCCGGGACTAGCGGGGGGAGCTCCTACGAGCAGTACTTC.